Each of the 18 T cell receptor beta chains below was sequenced from the same sample in a study of Ad26.COV2.S vaccination and SARS-CoV-2 variants. Treatment meaning: over 15 received Ad26.COV2.S at low or high dose, single or two shots; 5 received placebo; per-sample allocation not given. Specimens were obtained on day 63 following the first vaccine or placebo injection. This table comes from immunoSEQ multiplex PCR, and its TCRdb copy is limited to in-frame clones, with some not included. This sample has roughly 700,000 clones; approximately 88% occur once, and the top ten carry approximately 1.5%. The sequencing here drew on peripheral blood, taken in a trial of Ad26.COV2.S vaccine versus placebo. All receptors come from a person between 18 and 65 years old who received the Ad26.COV2.S COVID-19 vaccine or a placebo.

The V and J genes are TRBV4-3 and TRBJ1-5; no clear D. In germline, CDR1 is LGHNA, CDR2 YSLEER. The ends were cut back, 4 bases at V and 1 base at J, with 8 bases in the middle. The CDR3 extends over 14 amino acids. The CDR3 DNA reads as TGCGCCAGCAGCCTGGACTTGAGCAATCAGCCCCAGCATTTT. Protein product: CASSLDLSNQPQHF.

The chain couples TRBV6-1 to TRBJ2-7; TRBD1 matches at 11 bases. CDR1 MNHNS and CDR2 SASEGT come from the germline V gene. The CDR3 contains 15 residues. J was trimmed by 4 bases and V by 2 bases; bases with no gene match: 4. The CDR3 nucleotides are TGTGCCAGCAGTGAACAGGACAGGGGGCCTTACGAGCAGTACTTC. The encoded protein is CASSEQDRGPYEQYF.

The chain combines TRBV14 with TRBJ1-3, with 8 bases identical to TRBD1. This CDR3 spans 18 amino acids. V lost 0 bases to trimming and J lost 0 bases; unmatched junction nucleotides: 7. Germline V CDR1 and CDR2: SGHDN, FVKESK. Here the CDR3 reads CASSQEFKDRASGNTIYF. Written as DNA, the CDR3 is TGTGCCAGCAGCCAAGAATTTAAGGACAGGGCCTCTGGAAACACCATATATTTT.

The rearrangement joins TRBV11-2 to TRBJ1-2; D uncertain. V lost 5 bases to trimming and J lost 5 bases, with 12 bases between them. Germline V CDR1 and CDR2: SGHAT, FQNNGV. There are 13 residues in the CDR3. Here the CDR3 DNA reads TGTGCCAGCAGCCCCTCCCCGGATTATGGCTACACCTTC. As protein: CASSPSPDYGYTF.

This chain joins TRBV11-2 and TRBJ1-6; 7 bases are a match to TRBD1. CDR1 and CDR2 (germline): SGHAT, FQNNGV. The junction had 5 bases not matched to a gene; V was cut back by 6 bases and J by 9 bases. The CDR3 runs to 13 residues. CDR3 in DNA: TGTGCCAGCAGACAAGGGGGCAGTTCACCCCTCCACTTT. The encoded protein is CASRQGGSSPLHF.

J is TRBJ2-1 and V is TRBV18; no clear D gene. V lost 2 bases and J lost 5, with 10 bases in between. The CDR3 totals 14 residues. The germline CDR1 and CDR2 sequences are KGHSH and LQKENI. CDR3 sequence reads: CASSPLDGHNEQFF. CDR3 sequence (DNA): TGTGCCAGCTCACCATTGGACGGACACAATGAGCAGTTCTTC.

This rearrangement joins TRBV6-6 to TRBJ1-1; TRBD1 agrees at 7 bases. The germline V gene has CDR1 MNHNY and CDR2 SVGAGI (reference sequence). Trimming cost V 0 bases and J 5 bases; bases outside gene matches: 3. The CDR3 extends over 14 amino acids. As DNA, the CDR3 is TGTGCCAGCAGTTACTCACAGGGGTTGACTGAAGCTTTCTTT. Amino acid sequence: CASSYSQGLTEAFF.

This sequence joins TRBV6-6 and TRBJ1-1; D perhaps matches TRBD1 (6 bases). The CDR3 runs to 14 residues. Per germline, CDR1 MNHNY and CDR2 SVGAGI (reference sequence). V was trimmed by 6 bases and J by 2 bases, leaving 13 bases between them. Here the CDR3 reads CASRELQGNTEAFF. Written as DNA, the CDR3 is TGTGCCAGCAGGGAGTTACAGGGAAACACTGAAGCTTTCTTT.

Concerning this clone itself: The sample contains more than one DNA sequence encoding this CDR3. V and J are TRBV30 and TRBJ1-5; D not certain. Germline V gene lookup returns CDR1 GTSNPN and CDR2 SVGIG (reference sequence). V was clipped by 2 bases and J by 5 bases, with 10 bases between them. This CDR3 spans 13 amino acids. The CDR3 bases are TGTGCCTGGAGTTTAGGCGGGGATCAGCCCCAGCATTTT. This encodes CAWSLGGDQPQHF.

The gene calls are TRBV7-9 and TRBJ1-6; 9 nucleotides agree with TRBD1. The CDR3 consists of 16 residues. The J segment lost 1 base and the V segment lost 6 bases, leaving 4 bases of the junction unmatched. CDR1 is SEHNR and CDR2 is FQNEAQ in the germline V gene (reference sequence). CDR3 region: CASRSDRGSYNSPLHF. In nucleotides, the CDR3 is TGTGCCAGCAGATCGGACAGGGGATCCTATAATTCACCCCTCCACTTT.

The chain recombines TRBV28 with TRBJ2-7; D may be TRBD1 (6 bases). V was shortened by 4 bases and J by 1 base, with 14 bases between the two germline ends. Per the germline V gene, CDR1 is MDHEN and CDR2 is SYDVKM. This CDR3 is built from 15 residues. The CDR3 bases are TGTGCCAGCAGTTCAACCGGGACAAATTCCTACGAGCAGTACTTC. This translates into CASSSTGTNSYEQYF.

This clone showed up just once. The chain employs TRBV2 and TRBJ1-6; D unclear. V lost 7 bases, J lost 15 bases, and 19 bases lay in between. CDR1 is SNHLY and CDR2 is FYNNEI in the germline V gene. This CDR3 spans 13 amino acids. The CDR3 nucleotides are TGTGCCAGCACTCCCAGGCGCCTTGAACTCCTCCACTTT. Its translation: CASTPRRLELLHF.

This rearrangement joins TRBV19 to TRBJ2-7, with 11 bases matching TRBD2. V was clipped by 3 bases and J by 4 bases; unmatched bases: 2. Germline V CDR1 and CDR2: LNHDA, SQIVND (reference sequence). The CDR3 has 14 amino acids. The CDR3 DNA is TGTGCCAGTAGTATGGGACTAGCGGATTACGAGCAGTACTTC. It translates to CASSMGLADYEQYF.

The rearrangement uses TRBV7-2 and TRBJ2-2, with D possibly TRBD1 on 5 matching bases. Germline CDR1 reads SGHTA; CDR2 reads FQGNSA. The CDR3 totals 15 residues. The V and J ends lost 2 bases and 5 bases respectively, with 12 bases between them. The chain's CDR3 is CASSLLQGNTGELFF. The CDR3 DNA follows: TGTGCCAGCAGCTTACTCCAGGGAAATACCGGGGAGCTGTTTTTT.

The chain uses TRBV6-5 and TRBJ1-6; 8 bases align to TRBD1. V shed 5 bases, J shed 10 bases, and the junction held 10 bases outside the gene matches. Germline CDR1 and CDR2: MNHEY and SVGAGI. The length of the CDR3 is 15 residues. The CDR3 region is CASSRQGQGESPLHF. The CDR3 nucleotides read TGTGCCAGCAGTCGTCAAGGACAGGGAGAATCACCCCTCCACTTT.

This rearrangement joins TRBV5-1 to TRBJ2-5; 8 bases are a match to TRBD1. J was trimmed by 4 bases and V by 0 bases; bases with no gene match: 5. CDR1 SGHRS and CDR2 YFSETQ come from the germline V gene. The CDR3 runs to 15 residues. The CDR3 nucleotides read TGCGCCAGCAGCTTGGGACAGGGGACGGGAGAGACCCAGTACTTC. It specifies CASSLGQGTGETQYF.

The chain joins TRBV10-3 to TRBJ2-7; D is unresolved. Germline CDR1 and CDR2: ENHRY and SYGVKD. V was clipped by 5 bases and J by 0 bases, with 5 bases between them. This CDR3 has 12 residues. CDR3 DNA sequence: TGTGCCATCAGTACCACCTCCTACGAGCAGTACTTC. It yields the protein CAISTTSYEQYF.

The genes are TRBV15 and TRBJ2-7; no reliable D call. This CDR3 spans 12 amino acids. Trimming removed 5 bases at V and 1 base at J, with 6 bases between. The V gene's germline CDR1 is LNHNV and CDR2 YYDKDF (reference sequence). The CDR3 loop reads CATSGGSYEQYF. The CDR3 nucleotides read TGTGCCACCAGCGGCGGTTCCTACGAGCAGTACTTC.